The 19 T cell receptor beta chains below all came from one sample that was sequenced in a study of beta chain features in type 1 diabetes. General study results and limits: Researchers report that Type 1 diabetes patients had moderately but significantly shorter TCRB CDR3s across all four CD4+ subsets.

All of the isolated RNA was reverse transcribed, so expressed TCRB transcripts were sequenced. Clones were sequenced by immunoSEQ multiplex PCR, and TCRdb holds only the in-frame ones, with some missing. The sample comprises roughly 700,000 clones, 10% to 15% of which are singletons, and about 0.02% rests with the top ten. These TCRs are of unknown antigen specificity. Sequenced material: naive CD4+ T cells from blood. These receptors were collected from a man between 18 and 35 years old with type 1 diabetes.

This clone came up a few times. CDR3 sequence reads: CASSYTKGQGNQPQHF. The DNA for the CDR3 is TGTGCCAGCAGTTACACAAAAGGACAGGGGAATCAGCCCCAGCATTTT. The chain joins TRBV6-5 to TRBJ1-5; 9 nucleotides align to TRBD1. V was pared by 2 bases and J by 4 bases, with 6 bases of the junction left unmatched. CDR1 and CDR2 (germline): MNHEY, SVGAGI. The CDR3 extends over 16 amino acids.

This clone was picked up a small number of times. CDR3 amino acids: CASSPGTGSGNTIYF. The DNA for the CDR3 is TGTGCCAGCAGCCCAGGGACCGGCTCTGGAAACACCATATATTTT. V gene TRBV11-3 combines with J gene TRBJ1-3; D may be TRBD1 (5 bases). V lost 5 bases, J lost 0 bases, and 11 bases lay in between. CDR1 is SGHNT and CDR2 is YENEEA in the germline V gene. This CDR3 is 15 amino acids long.

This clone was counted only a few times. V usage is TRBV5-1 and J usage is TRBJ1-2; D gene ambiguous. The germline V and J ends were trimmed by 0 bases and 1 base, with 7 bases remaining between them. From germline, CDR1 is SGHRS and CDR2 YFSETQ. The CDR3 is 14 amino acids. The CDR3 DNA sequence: TGCGCCAGCAGCTTGGCCGCGGGTAACTATGGCTACACCTTC. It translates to CASSLAAGNYGYTF. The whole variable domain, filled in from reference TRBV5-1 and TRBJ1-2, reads KAGVTQTPRYLIKTRGQQVTLSCSPISGHRSVSWYQQTPGQGLQFLFEYFSETQRNKGNFPGRFSGRQFSNSRSEMNVSTLELGDSALYLCASSLAAGNYGYTFGSGTRLTVV.

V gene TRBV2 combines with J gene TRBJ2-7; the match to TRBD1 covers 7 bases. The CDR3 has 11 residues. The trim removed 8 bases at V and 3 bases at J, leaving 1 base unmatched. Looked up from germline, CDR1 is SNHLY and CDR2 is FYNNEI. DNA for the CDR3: TGTGCCAGCGACAGGGTCTACGAGCAGTACTTC. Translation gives CASDRVYEQYF.

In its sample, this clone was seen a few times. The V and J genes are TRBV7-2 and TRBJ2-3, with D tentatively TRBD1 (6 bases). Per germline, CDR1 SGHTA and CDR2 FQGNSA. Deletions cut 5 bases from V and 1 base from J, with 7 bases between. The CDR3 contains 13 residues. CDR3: CASSPGGTDTQYF. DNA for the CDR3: TGTGCCAGCAGCCCAGGGGGCACAGATACGCAGTATTTT. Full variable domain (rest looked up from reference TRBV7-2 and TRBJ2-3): GAGVSQSPSNKVTEKGKDVELRCDPISGHTALYWYRQSLGQGLEFLIYFQGNSAPDKSGLPSDRFSAERTGGSVSTLTIQRTQQEDSAVYLCASSPGGTDTQYFGPGTRLTVL.

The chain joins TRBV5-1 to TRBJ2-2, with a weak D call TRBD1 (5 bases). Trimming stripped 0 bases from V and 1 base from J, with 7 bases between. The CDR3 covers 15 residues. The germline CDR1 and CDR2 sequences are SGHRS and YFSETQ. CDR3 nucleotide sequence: TGCGCCAGCAGCTTGGGGACACAGAACACCGGGGAGCTGTTTTTT. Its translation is CASSLGTQNTGELFF.

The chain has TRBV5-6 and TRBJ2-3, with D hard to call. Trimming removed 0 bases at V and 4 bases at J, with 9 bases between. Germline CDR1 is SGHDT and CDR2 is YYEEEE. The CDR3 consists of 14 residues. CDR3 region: CASSLAGSPDTQYF. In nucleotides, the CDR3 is TGTGCCAGCAGCTTGGCGGGTTCCCCAGATACGCAGTATTTT.

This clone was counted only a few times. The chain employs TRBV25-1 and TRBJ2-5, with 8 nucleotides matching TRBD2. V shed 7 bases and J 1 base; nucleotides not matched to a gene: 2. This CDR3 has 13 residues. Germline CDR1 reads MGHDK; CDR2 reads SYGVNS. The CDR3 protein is CASTRGAQETQYF. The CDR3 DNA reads TGTGCCAGCACGCGGGGGGCCCAAGAGACCCAGTACTTC.

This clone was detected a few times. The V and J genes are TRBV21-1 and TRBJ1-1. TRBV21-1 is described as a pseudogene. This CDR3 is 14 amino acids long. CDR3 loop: CASSSHCQNTEAFF. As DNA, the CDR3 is TGTGCCAGCAGCAGTCACTGCCAGAACACTGAAGCTTTCTTT.

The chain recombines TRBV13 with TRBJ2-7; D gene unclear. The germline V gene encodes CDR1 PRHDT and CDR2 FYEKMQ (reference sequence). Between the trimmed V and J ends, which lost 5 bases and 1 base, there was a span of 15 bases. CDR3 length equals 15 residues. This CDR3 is CASSPSTRPSYEQYF. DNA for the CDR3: TGTGCCAGCAGCCCCTCCACCAGACCATCCTACGAGCAGTACTTC.

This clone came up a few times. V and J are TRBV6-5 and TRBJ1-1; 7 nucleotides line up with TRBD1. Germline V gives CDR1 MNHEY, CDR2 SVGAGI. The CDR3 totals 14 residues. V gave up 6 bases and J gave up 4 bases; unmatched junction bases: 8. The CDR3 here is CASSLLGTATEAFF. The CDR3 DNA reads TGTGCCAGCAGCCTACTCGGGACAGCCACTGAAGCTTTCTTT.

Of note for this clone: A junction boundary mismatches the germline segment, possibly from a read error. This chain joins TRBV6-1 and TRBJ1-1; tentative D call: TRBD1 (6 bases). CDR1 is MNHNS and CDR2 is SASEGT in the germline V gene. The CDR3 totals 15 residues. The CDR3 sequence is CAISARGQQNTEAFF. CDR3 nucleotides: TGTGCCATCAGTGCCCGGGGGCAACAGAACACTGAAGCTTTCTTT.

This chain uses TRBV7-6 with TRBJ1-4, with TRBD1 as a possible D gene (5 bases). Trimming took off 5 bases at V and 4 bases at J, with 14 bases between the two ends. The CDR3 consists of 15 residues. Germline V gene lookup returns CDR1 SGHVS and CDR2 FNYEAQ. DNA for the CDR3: TGTGCCAGCAGCCCAGGGAGTAAGGGTAATGAAAAACTGTTTTTT. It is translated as CASSPGSKGNEKLFF. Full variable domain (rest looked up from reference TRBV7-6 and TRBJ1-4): GAGVSQSPRYKVTKRGQDVALRCDPISGHVSLYWYRQALGQGPEFLTYFNYEAQQDKSGLPNDRFSAERPEGSISTLTIQRTEQRDSAMYRCASSPGSKGNEKLFFGSGTQLSVL.

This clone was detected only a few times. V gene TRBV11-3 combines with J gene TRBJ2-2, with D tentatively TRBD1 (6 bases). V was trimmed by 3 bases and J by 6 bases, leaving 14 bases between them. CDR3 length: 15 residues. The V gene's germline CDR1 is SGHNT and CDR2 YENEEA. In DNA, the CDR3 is TGTGCCAGCAGCTTGGGCACAGGGTGGCCCGGGGAGCTGTTTTTT. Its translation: CASSLGTGWPGELFF.

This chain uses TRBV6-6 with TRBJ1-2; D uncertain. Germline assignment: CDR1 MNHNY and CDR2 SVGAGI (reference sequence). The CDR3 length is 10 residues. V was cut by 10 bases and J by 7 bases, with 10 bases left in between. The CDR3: CATGEVGYTF. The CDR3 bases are TGTGCCACCGGTGAAGTTGGCTACACCTTC.

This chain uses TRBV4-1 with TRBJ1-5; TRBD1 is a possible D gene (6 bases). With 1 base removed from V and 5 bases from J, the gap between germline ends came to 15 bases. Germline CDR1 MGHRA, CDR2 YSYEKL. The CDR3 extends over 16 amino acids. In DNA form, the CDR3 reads TGCGCCAGCAGCCAAGGGGCACAGGGATCGTATCAGCCCCAGCATTTT. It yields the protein CASSQGAQGSYQPQHF.

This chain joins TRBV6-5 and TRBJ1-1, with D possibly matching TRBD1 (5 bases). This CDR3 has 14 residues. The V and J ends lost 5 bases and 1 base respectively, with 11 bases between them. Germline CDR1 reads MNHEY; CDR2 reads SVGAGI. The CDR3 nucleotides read TGTGCCAGCAGTGAACTAAGGGGGAACACTGAAGCTTTCTTT. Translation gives CASSELRGNTEAFF.

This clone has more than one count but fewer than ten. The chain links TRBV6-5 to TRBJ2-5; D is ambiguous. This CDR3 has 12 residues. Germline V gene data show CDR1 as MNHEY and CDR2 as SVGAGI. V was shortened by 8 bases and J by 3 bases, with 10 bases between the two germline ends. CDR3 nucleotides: TGTGCCAGCGGCAGGTTGAAAGAGACCCAGTACTTC. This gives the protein CASGRLKETQYF.

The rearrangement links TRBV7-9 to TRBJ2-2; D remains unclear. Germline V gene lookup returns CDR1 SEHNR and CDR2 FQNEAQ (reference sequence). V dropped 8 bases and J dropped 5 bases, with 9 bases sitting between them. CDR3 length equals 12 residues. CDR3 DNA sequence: TGTGCCAGCTCTCGGCCGACCGGGGAGCTGTTTTTT. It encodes CASSRPTGELFF. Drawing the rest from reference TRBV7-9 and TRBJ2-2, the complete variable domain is DTGVSQNPRHKITKRGQNVTFRCDPISEHNRLYWYRQTLGQGPEFLTYFQNEAQLEKSRLLSDRFSAERPKGSFSTLEIQRTEQGDSAMYLCASSRPTGELFFGEGSRLTVL.